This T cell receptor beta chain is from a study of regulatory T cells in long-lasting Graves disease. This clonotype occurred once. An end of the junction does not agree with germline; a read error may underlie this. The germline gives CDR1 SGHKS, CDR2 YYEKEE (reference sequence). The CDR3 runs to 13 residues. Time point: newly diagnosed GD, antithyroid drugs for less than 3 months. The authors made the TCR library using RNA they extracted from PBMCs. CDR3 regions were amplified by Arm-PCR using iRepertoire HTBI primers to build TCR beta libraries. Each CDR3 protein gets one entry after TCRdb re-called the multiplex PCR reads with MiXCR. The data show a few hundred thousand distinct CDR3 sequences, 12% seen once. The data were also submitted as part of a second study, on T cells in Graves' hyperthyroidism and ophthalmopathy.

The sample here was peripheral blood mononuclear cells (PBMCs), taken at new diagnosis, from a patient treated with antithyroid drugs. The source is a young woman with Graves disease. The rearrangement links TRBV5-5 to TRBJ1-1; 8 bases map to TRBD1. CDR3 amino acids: CACSVSGTGEAFF. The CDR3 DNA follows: TGTGCCTGCAGCGTCTCCGGGACAGGTGAAGCTTTCTTT.